This TCR beta chain is drawn from a study of brain T cells in children with intractable seizures. Time point given: blood from clinic visit 5 months post-surgery; TSC patient then seizure free. Per the germline V gene, CDR1 is PRHDT and CDR2 is FYEKMQ (reference sequence). V was clipped by 1 base and J by 0 bases, with 13 bases between them. CDR3 length equals 17 residues. Using immunoSEQ multiplex PCR, the repertoire was profiled, and TCRdb retains in-frame clones only, with some absent. The sample has about 340,000 clones, approximately 93% seen once. The receptor was isolated from a boy less than two years old with tuberous sclerosis and intractable seizures. V and J are TRBV13 and TRBJ1-5; TRBD1 might be the D (5 bases). Here the sequenced sample was peripheral blood, taken around 5 months after surgery. The CDR3 protein is CASSLVSLTVSNQPQHF. CDR3 sequence (DNA): TGTGCCAGCAGCTTAGTATCTCTGACAGTTAGCAATCAGCCCCAGCATTTT. The full variable domain, its missing parts supplied by reference TRBV13 and TRBJ1-5, is AAGVIQSPRHLIKEKRETATLKCYPIPRHDTVYWYQQGPGQDPQFLISFYEKMQSDKGSIPDRFSAQQFSDYHSELNMSSLELGDSALYFCASSLVSLTVSNQPQHFGDGTRLSIL.